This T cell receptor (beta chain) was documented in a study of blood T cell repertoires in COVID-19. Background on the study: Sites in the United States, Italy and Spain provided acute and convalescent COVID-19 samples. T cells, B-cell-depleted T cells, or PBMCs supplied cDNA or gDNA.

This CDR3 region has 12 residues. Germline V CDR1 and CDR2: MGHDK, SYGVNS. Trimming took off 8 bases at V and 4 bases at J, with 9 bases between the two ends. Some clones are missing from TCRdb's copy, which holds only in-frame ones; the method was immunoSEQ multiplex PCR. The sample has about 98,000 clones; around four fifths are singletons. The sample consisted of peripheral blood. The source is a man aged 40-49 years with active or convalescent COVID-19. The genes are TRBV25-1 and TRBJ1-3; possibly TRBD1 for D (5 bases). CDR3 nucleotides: TGTGCCAGCTGGGGGGAGGGAAACACCATATATTTT. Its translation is CASWGEGNTIYF.